A single sample is the source of the 14 T cell receptor beta chains below, sequenced in a study of human thymus T cells. Sequencing used immunoSEQ multiplex PCR; TCRdb keeps in-frame clones, though not all of them. The profile shows around 44,000 clones, approximately 95% of them singletons. Source material: blood. Receptors were obtained from a boy under two years old with a congenital heart defect but otherwise immunologically healthy.

This sequence joins TRBV4-1 and TRBJ2-3; TRBD2 might be the D (6 bases). The CDR3 is made up of 17 amino acids. V was cut by 0 bases and J by 0 bases, with 13 bases left in between. The germline gives CDR1 MGHRA, CDR2 YSYEKL. CDR3 nucleotide sequence: TGCGCCAGCAGCCAAGATCGGGGGACCGAGAGCACAGATACGCAGTATTTT. Its protein product is CASSQDRGTESTDTQYF.

The rearrangement uses TRBV6-6 and TRBJ1-4; the D is unclear. Germline CDR1 and CDR2: MNHNY and SVGAGI (reference sequence). The CDR3 covers 13 residues. Trimming took 4 bases from V and 7 from J, leaving 10 bases between them. The CDR3 DNA reads TGTGCCAGCAGTTTCACCGGGTTTGAAAAACTGTTTTTT. As protein: CASSFTGFEKLFF.

The CDR3 sequence is CSVKGQNTEAFF. Here the CDR3 DNA reads TGCAGCGTGAAAGGCCAGAACACTGAAGCTTTCTTT. The chain couples TRBV29-1 to TRBJ1-1; D remains ambiguous. V was trimmed by 6 bases and J by 1 base, leaving 9 bases between them. The CDR3 is 12 residues long. Germline V CDR1 and CDR2: SQVTM, ANQGSEA.

The gene calls are TRBV6-5 and TRBJ1-2, with TRBD1 matching over 10 bases. This CDR3 is 12 amino acids long. V lost 4 bases to trimming and J lost 7 bases; unmatched junction nucleotides: 0. Germline CDR1 is MNHEY and CDR2 is SVGAGI. The CDR3 here is CASSWTGGGYTF. The CDR3 DNA sequence: TGTGCCAGCAGTTGGACAGGGGGTGGCTACACCTTC.

The rearrangement links TRBV4-3 to TRBJ2-7; D call uncertain. From germline, CDR1 is LGHNA and CDR2 YSLEER. Between the trimmed V and J ends, which lost 1 base and 3 bases, there was a span of 13 bases. This CDR3 spans 15 amino acids. CDR3 DNA sequence: TGCGCCAGCAGCCAAGGACCTGACCACGGCTACGAGCAGTACTTC. It yields the protein CASSQGPDHGYEQYF.

The V and J genes are TRBV15 and TRBJ2-5, with 9 nucleotides matching TRBD1. With 1 base clipped from V and 5 bases from J, the junction kept 2 bases outside the gene matches. CDR3 length equals 14 residues. The germline CDR1 and CDR2 sequences are LNHNV and YYDKDF (reference sequence). This CDR3 reads CATSRGQGVETQYF. CDR3 nucleotides: TGTGCCACCAGCAGAGGACAGGGGGTGGAGACCCAGTACTTC.

The CDR3 loop reads CASSADRGPSEQYF. The CDR3 DNA sequence: TGCGCCAGCAGCGCGGACAGGGGTCCTTCCGAGCAGTACTTC. The chain uses TRBV5-1 and TRBJ2-7; TRBD1 agrees at 9 bases. Unmatched junction bases numbered 8, after V lost 4 bases and J lost 6 bases. The CDR3 contains 14 residues. Looked up from germline, CDR1 is SGHRS and CDR2 is YFSETQ.

V gene TRBV18 combines with J gene TRBJ2-7; D not resolved. CDR3 length: 15 amino acids. Germline loops: CDR1 KGHSH, CDR2 LQKENI. The V gene lost 4 bases and the J gene lost 2 bases, with 15 bases spanning the gap. The CDR3 protein is CASSLKNDITYEQYF. The CDR3 coding sequence is TGTGCCAGCTCACTTAAAAACGACATTACCTACGAGCAGTACTTC. Filled out from reference TRBV18 and TRBJ2-7, the complete variable domain reads NAGVMQNPRHLVRRRGQEARLRCSPMKGHSHVYWYRQLPEEGLKFMVYLQKENIIDESGMPKERFSAEFPKEGPSILRIQQVVRGDSAAYFCASSLKNDITYEQYFGPGTRLTVT.

V gene TRBV9 combines with J gene TRBJ2-1; perhaps TRBD1 as D (5 bases). Germline assignment: CDR1 SGDLS and CDR2 YYNGEE. Trimming left V 0 bases short and J 8 bases short, with 12 bases between. This CDR3 spans 14 amino acids. The CDR3, as DNA: TGTGCCAGCAGCGTAGAGGTCCAGGGCCATGAGCAGTTCTTC. Translating gives CASSVEVQGHEQFF.

The chain carries TRBV30 and TRBJ2-1, with D tentatively TRBD1 or TRBD2 (5 bases each). This CDR3 has 15 amino acids. Trimming removed 3 bases from V and 3 bases from J, with 15 bases in between. The germline V gene encodes CDR1 GTSNPN and CDR2 SVGIG (reference sequence). This chain's CDR3 is CAWREGRRNYNEQFF. The CDR3 nucleotides read TGTGCCTGGAGAGAGGGACGACGCAACTACAATGAGCAGTTCTTC. Looking up the rest from reference TRBV30 and TRBJ2-1 gives the full variable domain: SQTIHQWPATLVQPVGSPLSLECTVEGTSNPNLYWYRQAAGRGLQLLFYSVGIGQISSEVPQNLSASRPQDRQFILSSKKLLLSDSGFYLCAWREGRRNYNEQFFGPGTRLTVL.

The chain joins TRBV27 to TRBJ1-1; 8 nucleotides agree with TRBD1. After removal of 3 bases from V and 8 bases from J, the junction contained 11 bases not matched to a gene. Germline V gene data show CDR1 as MNHEY and CDR2 as SMNVEV (reference sequence). The CDR3 has 15 residues. This CDR3 is CASSLGTGLSREAFF. For the CDR3, the DNA is TGTGCCAGCAGTTTGGGGACAGGTTTGAGTAGAGAAGCTTTCTTT.

The chain is built from TRBV7-2 and TRBJ1-2; D remains unclear. CDR1 is SGHTA, CDR2 FQGNSA, per germline. The CDR3 runs 14 residues. V lost 1 base to trimming and J lost 4 bases, with 10 bases between them. The CDR3 protein is CASSLVDSFYGYTF. The CDR3 DNA sequence: TGTGCCAGCAGCTTAGTCGACTCCTTCTATGGCTACACCTTC.

The chain is built from TRBV4-3 and TRBJ1-2; D not resolved. Germline values: CDR1 LGHNA, CDR2 YSLEER. V was pared by 2 bases and J by 2 bases, with 15 bases between. This CDR3 is built from 16 residues. Here the CDR3 reads CASSQIGYGLNYGYTF. The CDR3, as DNA: TGCGCCAGCAGCCAAATAGGCTACGGCCTAAACTATGGCTACACCTTC.

The CDR3 sequence: CASSLTPGQYINEQFF. CDR3 DNA: TGTGCCAGCAGTTTAACCCCGGGACAGTACATCAATGAGCAGTTCTTC. V usage is TRBV27 and J usage is TRBJ2-1; 7 positions agree with TRBD1. V was clipped by 2 bases and J by 6 bases; unmatched bases: 10. CDR1 and CDR2 from the germline V gene are MNHEY and SMNVEV (reference sequence). The CDR3 is made up of 16 amino acids.